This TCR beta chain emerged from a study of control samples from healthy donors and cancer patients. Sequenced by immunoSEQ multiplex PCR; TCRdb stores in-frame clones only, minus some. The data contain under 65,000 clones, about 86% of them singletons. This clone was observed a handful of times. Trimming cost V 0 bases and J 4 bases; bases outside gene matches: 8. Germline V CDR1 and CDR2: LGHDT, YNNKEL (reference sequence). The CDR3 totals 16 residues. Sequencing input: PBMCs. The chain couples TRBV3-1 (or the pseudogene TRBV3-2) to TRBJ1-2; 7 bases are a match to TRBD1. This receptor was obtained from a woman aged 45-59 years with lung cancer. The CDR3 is CASSQDGAGGIYGYTF. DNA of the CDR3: TGTGCCAGCAGCCAAGATGGGGCAGGGGGTATCTATGGCTACACCTTC.